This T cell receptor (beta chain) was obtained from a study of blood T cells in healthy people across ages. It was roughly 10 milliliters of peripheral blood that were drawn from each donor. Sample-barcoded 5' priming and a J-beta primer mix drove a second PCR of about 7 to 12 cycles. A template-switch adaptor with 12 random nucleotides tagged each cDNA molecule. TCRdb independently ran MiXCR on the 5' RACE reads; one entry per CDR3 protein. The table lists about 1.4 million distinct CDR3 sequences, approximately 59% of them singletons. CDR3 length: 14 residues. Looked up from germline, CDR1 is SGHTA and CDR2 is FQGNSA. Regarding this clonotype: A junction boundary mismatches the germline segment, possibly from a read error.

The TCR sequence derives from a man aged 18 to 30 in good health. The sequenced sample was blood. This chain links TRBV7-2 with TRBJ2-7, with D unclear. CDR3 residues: CASSVAVDSYEQYF. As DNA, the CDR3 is TGTGCCAGCAGCGTAGCTGTAGACTCCTACGAGCAGTACTTC. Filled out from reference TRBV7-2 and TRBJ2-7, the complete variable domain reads GAGVSQSPSNKVTEKGKDVELRCDPISGHTALYWYRQSLGQGLEFLIYFQGNSAPDKSGLPSDRFSAERTGGSVSTLTIQRTQQEDSAVYLCASSVAVDSYEQYFGPGTRLTVT.